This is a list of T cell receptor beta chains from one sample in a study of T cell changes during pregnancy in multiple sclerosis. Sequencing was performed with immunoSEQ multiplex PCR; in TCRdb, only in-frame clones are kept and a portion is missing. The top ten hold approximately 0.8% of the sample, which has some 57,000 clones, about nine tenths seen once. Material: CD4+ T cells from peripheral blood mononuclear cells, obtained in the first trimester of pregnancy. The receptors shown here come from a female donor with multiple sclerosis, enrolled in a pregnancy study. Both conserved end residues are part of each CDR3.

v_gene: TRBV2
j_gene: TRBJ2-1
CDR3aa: CASTKDGSGYNEQFF

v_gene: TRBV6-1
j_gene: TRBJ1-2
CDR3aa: CASSQQGEGGYGYTF

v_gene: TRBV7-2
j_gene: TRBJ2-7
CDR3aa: CASSLDRGGRREQYF

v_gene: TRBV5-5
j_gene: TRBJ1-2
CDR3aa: CASNDRGLGDGYTF

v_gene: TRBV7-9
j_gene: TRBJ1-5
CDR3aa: CASSLATGGQPQHF

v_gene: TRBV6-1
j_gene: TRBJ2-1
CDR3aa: CASSLTGAANEQFF

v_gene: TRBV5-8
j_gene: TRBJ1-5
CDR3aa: CASSSSTRSNQPQHF

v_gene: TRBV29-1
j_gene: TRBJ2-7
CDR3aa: CSVERRDRDNEQYF

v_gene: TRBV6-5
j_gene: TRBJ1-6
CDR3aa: CASSYNRGPSPLHF

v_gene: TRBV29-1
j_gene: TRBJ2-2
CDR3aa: CSVLNRGAGELFF

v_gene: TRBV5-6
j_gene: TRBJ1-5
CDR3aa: CASSLGGGGRQPQHF

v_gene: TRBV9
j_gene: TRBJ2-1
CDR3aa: CASSVDPTGLLRNEQFF

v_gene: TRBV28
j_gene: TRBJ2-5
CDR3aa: CASSSTTGGLETQYF

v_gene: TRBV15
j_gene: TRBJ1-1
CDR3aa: CATSREVPGRGTEAFF

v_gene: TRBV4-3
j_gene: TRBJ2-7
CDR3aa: CASSQDVGLREQYF

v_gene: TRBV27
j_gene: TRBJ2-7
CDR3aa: CASSLSHLTGGFSYEQYF

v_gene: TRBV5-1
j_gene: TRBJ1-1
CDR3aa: CASSSGGQPNTEAFF

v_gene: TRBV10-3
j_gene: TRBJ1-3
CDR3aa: CAISGGESSGNTIYF

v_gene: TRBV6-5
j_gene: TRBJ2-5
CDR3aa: CASSYERETQYF